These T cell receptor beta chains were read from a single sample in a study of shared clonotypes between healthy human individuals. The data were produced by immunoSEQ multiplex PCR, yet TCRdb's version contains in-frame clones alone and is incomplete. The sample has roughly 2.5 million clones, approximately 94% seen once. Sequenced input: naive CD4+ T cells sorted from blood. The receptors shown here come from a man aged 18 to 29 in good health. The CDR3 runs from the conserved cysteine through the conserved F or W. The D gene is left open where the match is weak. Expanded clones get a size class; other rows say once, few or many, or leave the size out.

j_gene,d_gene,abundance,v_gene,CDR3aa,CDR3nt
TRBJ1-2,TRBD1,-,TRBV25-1,CASSEWVRGNVLDGYTF,TGTGCCAGCAGTGAATGGGTCAGGGGGAACGTTTTAGATGGCTACACCTTC
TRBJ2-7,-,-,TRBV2,CASSGDRLSYEQYF,TGTGCCAGCAGTGGGGACCGACTTTCCTACGAGCAGTACTTC
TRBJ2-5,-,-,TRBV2,CASRTGVETQYF,TGTGCCAGCAGGACTGGGGTCGAGACCCAGTACTTC
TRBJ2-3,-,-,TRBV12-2,CASWKSGRGTDTQYF,TGTGCAAGCTGGAAGAGCGGGAGGGGCACAGATACGCAGTATTTT
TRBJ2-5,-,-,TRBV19,CASSIGGNQETQYF,TGTGCCAGTAGTATTGGAGGTAACCAAGAGACCCAGTACTTC
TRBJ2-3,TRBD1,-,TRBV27,CASGPLFKDRGRTDTQYF,TGTGCCAGCGGTCCTCTTTTTAAGGACAGGGGACGCACAGATACGCAGTATTTT
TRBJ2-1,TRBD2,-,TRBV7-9,CASSLGTIYNEQFF,TGTGCCAGCAGCTTGGGGACTATATACAATGAGCAGTTCTTC
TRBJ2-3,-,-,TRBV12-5,CASGPGATGRNTQYF,TGTGCTAGTGGCCCCGGGGCGACAGGGAGGAATACGCAGTATTTT
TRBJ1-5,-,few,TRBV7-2,CASSLNREKPQHF,TGTGCCAGCAGCTTAAACAGGGAGAAGCCCCAGCATTTT
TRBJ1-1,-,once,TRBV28,CASTGGSALGTEAFF,TGTGCCAGCACTGGGGGGAGTGCTTTGGGCACTGAAGCTTTCTTT
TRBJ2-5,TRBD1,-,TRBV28,CASSLSQGIGQETQYF,TGTGCCAGCAGTTTATCACAGGGGATAGGCCAAGAGACCCAGTACTTC
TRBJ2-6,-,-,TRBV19,CASSIDPRTGRVSGGNVLTF,TGTGCCAGTAGTATAGATCCGAGGACAGGGAGGGTGTCTGGAGGCAACGTCCTGACTTTC
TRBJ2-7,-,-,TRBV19,CASSTRRRGEFEQYF,TGTGCCAGTAGTACCCGCCGAAGAGGGGAATTCGAGCAGTACTTC
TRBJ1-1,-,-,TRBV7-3,CASSSGAGSEAFF,TGTGCCAGCAGCTCTGGGGCAGGGAGCGAAGCTTTCTTT
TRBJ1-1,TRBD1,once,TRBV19,CASSTLDRGGTEAFF,TGTGCCAGTAGTACCCTAGACAGGGGAGGGACTGAAGCTTTCTTT